This T cell receptor beta chain was captured in a study of cytomegalovirus exposure and HLA in healthy donors. Study-wide context: The same platform as the 666 first-cohort repertoires was used for the 110 or so validation repertoires, a later analysis reported. Findings and limits, study-wide: TCR sequences were mostly rare, though some public TCRs occurred in many donors. Researchers counted around 180 TCR beta chains as cytomegalovirus-associated.

CDR1 and CDR2 from the germline V gene are SGHVS and FNYEAQ. J lost 7 bases, V lost 5 bases, and 11 bases had no gene match. This CDR3 spans 15 amino acids. The approximately 130-subject validation cohort, separate from the roughly 700-subject first cohort, included the donors. As concerns this clone: Its specificity is not known.

Here immunoSEQ multiplex PCR was the method, and the copy in TCRdb shows in-frame clones only, minus some. The profile shows 140,000 or so clones, 91% of them singletons. This receptor was taken from a man aged 18 to 29 in good health and CMV-seronegative. This chain connects TRBV7-6 to TRBJ2-5; 9 nucleotides align to TRBD1. The specimen sequenced was PBMCs. The CDR3: CASSVTSGQGGTQYF. The CDR3 DNA is TGTGCCAGCAGCGTAACCTCGGGACAGGGAGGGACCCAGTACTTC.